The clone carrying this T cell receptor beta chain was recorded many times. Its antigen remains unknown. The CDR3 extends over 15 amino acids. Germline CDR1 SGHRS, CDR2 YFSETQ. Between the trimmed V and J ends, which lost 0 bases and 4 bases, there was a span of 13 bases. Authors of the study amplified TCR beta CDR3 regions from RNA transcripts. HTBI primers drove first-round RT-PCR of the TCR CDR3. TCRdb recomputed calls from the multiplex PCR reads with MiXCR, one row per CDR3 protein. The sample carries about 570,000 distinct CDR3 sequences, around 45% recorded once. These data originate in a study of T cells in Graves' hyperthyroidism and ophthalmopathy. Study-wide points: Appearing also in blood were most of the thyroid clonotypes expanded above 0.001.

The TCR was taken from an adult woman with Graves' disease, either hyperthyroidism or ophthalmopathy (not recorded which). This rearrangement joins TRBV5-1 to TRBJ1-2; TRBD1 is a possible D gene (5 bases). Material for sequencing was peripheral blood or thyroid tissue (not recorded which). The CDR3 reads CASSLGTAGGYGYTF. The CDR3 DNA sequence: TGCGCCAGCAGCTTGGGGACGGCCGGGGGCTATGGCTACACCTTC.